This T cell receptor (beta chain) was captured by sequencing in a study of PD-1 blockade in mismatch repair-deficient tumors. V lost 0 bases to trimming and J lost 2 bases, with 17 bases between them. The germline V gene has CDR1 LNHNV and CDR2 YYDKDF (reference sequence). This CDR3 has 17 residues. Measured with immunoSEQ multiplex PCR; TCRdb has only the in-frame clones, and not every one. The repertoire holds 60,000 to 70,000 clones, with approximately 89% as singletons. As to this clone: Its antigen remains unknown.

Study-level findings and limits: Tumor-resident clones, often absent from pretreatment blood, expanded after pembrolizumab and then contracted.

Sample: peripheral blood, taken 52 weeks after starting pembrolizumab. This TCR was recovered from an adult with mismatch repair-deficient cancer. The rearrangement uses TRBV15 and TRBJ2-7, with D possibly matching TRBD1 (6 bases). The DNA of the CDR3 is TGTGCCACCAGCAGAGATCAGAATACAGGGAGCCCCTACGAGCAGTACTTC. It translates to CATSRDQNTGSPYEQYF.